This record looks at one T cell receptor beta chain sequence and its context. At one of its ends the junction is not consistent with the germline gene, which may arise from a read error. These data originate in a study of blood T cell repertoires in COVID-19. Clones were read by immunoSEQ multiplex PCR, and TCRdb kept only the in-frame ones, dropping some. The table has 200,000 to 250,000 clones, about four fifths seen once. Looked up from germline, CDR1 is SSHAT and CDR2 is FNYEAQ (reference sequence). This CDR3 has 16 residues. The sequencing sample was made of PBMCs or T cells enriched from blood (not recorded which). The chain has TRBV7-7 and TRBJ2-1, with TRBD1 matching 8 bases. The TCR was taken from a woman between 45 and 60 years old with acute COVID-19. As DNA, the CDR3 is TGTGCTAGCAGCTACGCCCAGGGGGCTGCCTACAATGAGCAGTTCTTC. Protein product: CASSYAQGAAYNEQFF.